These T cell receptor beta chains were read from a single sample in a study of blood T cell repertoires in COVID-19. Assay used: immunoSEQ multiplex PCR; TCRdb lists only in-frame clones, some missing. The data show 200,000 to 300,000 clones, about 91% seen once. Sequenced material: PBMCs or T cells enriched from blood (not recorded which). Receptor source: a woman between 40 and 50 years old with acute COVID-19. Each CDR3 is given with its conserved first and last residue. The order of the fields is D gene, J gene, clone size, V gene, CDR3 DNA, CDR3 protein. A D gene is named only where the DNA matches it firmly. Clone sizes are given selectively: once, few, many, or a class where the clone is expanded.

TRBD1 | TRBJ1-1 | - | TRBV5-1 | TGCGCCAGCAGCTTGACAGGGGGGAACACTGAAGCTTTCTTT | CASSLTGGNTEAFF
- | TRBJ2-1 | - | TRBV19 | TGTGCCAGTAGTATATTTGGACTCCGGTCCTACAATGAGCAGTTCTTC | CASSIFGLRSYNEQFF
TRBD2 | TRBJ2-2 | once | TRBV5-4 | TGTGCCAGCAGCTTGGGGGTGTGGGCGGGAGAGACCGGGGAGCTGTTTTTT | CASSLGVWAGETGELFF
TRBD1 | TRBJ1-2 | - | TRBV11-2 | TGTGCCAGCAGCTTAGAAGGGGGCACTAACTATGGCTACACCTTC | CASSLEGGTNYGYTF
- | TRBJ1-6 | - | TRBV2 | TGTGCCACAAGGGGGGGCAGGGGTGAATCACCCCTCCACTTT | CATRGGRGESPLHF
- | TRBJ1-6 | - | TRBV27 | TGTGCCAGCACCTTTTTAGACAGGAGCTCCTATAATTCACCCCTCCACTTT | CASTFLDRSSYNSPLHF
TRBD2 | TRBJ2-3 | many | TRBV11-3 | TGTGCCAGCAGAAACCGGGGGGCAGATACGCAGTATTTT | CASRNRGADTQYF
- | TRBJ1-5 | once | TRBV6-5 | TGTGCCAGCAGTAGCGGGGGTAATCAGCCCCAGCATTTT | CASSSGGNQPQHF
TRBD1 | TRBJ1-2 | - | TRBV27 | TGTGCCAGCAGTTACCGACGGGACAGGGGCTATGGCTACACCTTC | CASSYRRDRGYGYTF
- | TRBJ1-1 | once | TRBV7-7 | TGTGCCAGCAGCCCGATCTCGGGAGGGTCGAGGACTGAAGCTTTCTTT | CASSPISGGSRTEAFF
TRBD1 | TRBJ2-3 | - | TRBV24-1 | TGTGCCACCAGTGATTTGCAAGGGACAGGGACAGATACGCAGTATTTT | CATSDLQGTGTDTQYF
TRBD1 | TRBJ2-5 | - | TRBV3-1/TRBV3-2 | TGTGCCAGCAGCCTTGAGACAGGGCGGGCGGAGACCCAGTACTTC | CASSLETGRAETQYF
- | TRBJ1-2 | - | TRBV4-1 | TGCGCCAGCAGCCCCCCGGAGGGTTATGGCTACACCTTC | CASSPPEGYGYTF
TRBD2 | TRBJ2-3 | - | TRBV10-3 | TGTGCCATCAGTGAGCCGTTGTTAGCGGGAGGAGTAGATACGCAGTATTTT | CAISEPLLAGGVDTQYF
TRBD2 | TRBJ2-1 | - | TRBV5-6 | TGTGCCAGCAGCTTGTATGGTAGCGGGAGGGATCAGTTCTTC | CASSLYGSGRDQFF
- | TRBJ1-5 | - | TRBV27 | TGTGCCAGCAGTTTATCTGTCAGGGGTGCCAATCAGCCCCAGCATTTT | CASSLSVRGANQPQHF
TRBD1 | TRBJ1-2 | - | TRBV18 | TGTGCCAGCTCACCACCAACAGGGGAGAATGGCTATGGCTACACCTTC | CASSPPTGENGYGYTF
- | TRBJ1-1 | - | TRBV19 | TGTGCCAGTAGTCCTCGCCCGGGACACGCGGGTGAAGCTTTCTTT | CASSPRPGHAGEAFF
- | TRBJ2-1 | - | TRBV12-5 | TGTGCTAGTGGGACGGACAGCTCCTACAATGAGCAGTTCTTC | CASGTDSSYNEQFF
TRBD2 | TRBJ2-1 | once | TRBV4-1 | TGCGCCAGCAGCCAAGACGCCCTGAGGCTAGCGGGGGGACGTACGGGGTACAATGAGCAGTTCTTC | CASSQDALRLAGGRTGYNEQFF
- | TRBJ1-5 | once | TRBV7-2 | TGTGCCAGCAGCTTAATTTTGAACAGGGGCAATCAGCCCCAGCATTTT | CASSLILNRGNQPQHF
- | TRBJ2-1 | - | TRBV7-2 | TGTGCCAGCAGCTCCGCAACCGGTACTCAATACAATGAGCAGTTCTTC | CASSSATGTQYNEQFF
- | TRBJ2-3 | - | TRBV2 | TGTGCCAGCAGGAGGGGGGGGGTCACAGATACGCAGTATTTT | CASRRGGVTDTQYF
- | TRBJ1-5 | - | TRBV12-3/TRBV12-4 | TGTGCCAGCAGTTTGCGACAGCTGTTCCCCCAGCATTTT | CASSLRQLFPQHF
TRBD1 | TRBJ1-1 | - | TRBV4-1 | TGCGCCAGCAGCTTTAGACAGGGGGCCACTGAAGCTTTCTTT | CASSFRQGATEAFF
TRBD2 | TRBJ2-1 | - | TRBV10-1 | TGCGCCACCACCGGGACTAGCGGCAATGAGCAGTTCTTC | CATTGTSGNEQFF
- | TRBJ1-4 | - | TRBV9 | TGTGCCAGCAGCTCTGTTCAGGGACACAATGAAAAACTGTTTTTT | CASSSVQGHNEKLFF
TRBD1 | TRBJ1-5 | few | TRBV30 | TGTGCCTGGGATCGACAGGGCGGGCAGCCCCAGCATTTT | CAWDRQGGQPQHF
- | TRBJ2-2 | - | TRBV30 | TGTGCCTGGAGTGTACAGGGAGCCACCGGGGAGCTGTTTTTT | CAWSVQGATGELFF
- | TRBJ2-3 | - | TRBV6-2/TRBV6-3 | - | CASSTSTGGSRSSSTDTQYF
- | TRBJ2-1 | - | TRBV19 | TGTGCCAGTAGCGAAACGGCGGGGTACAATGAGCAGTTCTTC | CASSETAGYNEQFF